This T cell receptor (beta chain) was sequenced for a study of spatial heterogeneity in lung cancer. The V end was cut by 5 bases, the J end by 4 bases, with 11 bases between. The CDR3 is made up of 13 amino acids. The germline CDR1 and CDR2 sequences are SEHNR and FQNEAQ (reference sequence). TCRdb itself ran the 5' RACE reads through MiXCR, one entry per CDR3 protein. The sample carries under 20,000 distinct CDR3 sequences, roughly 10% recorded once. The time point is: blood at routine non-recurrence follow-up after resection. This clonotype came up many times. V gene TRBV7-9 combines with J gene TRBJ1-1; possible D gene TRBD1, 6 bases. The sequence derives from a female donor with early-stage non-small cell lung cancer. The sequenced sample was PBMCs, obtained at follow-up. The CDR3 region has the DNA TGTGCCAGCAGCAGGACAGATTCCACTGAAGCTTTCTTT. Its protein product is CASSRTDSTEAFF.